This TCR beta chain was found in a study of T cells in localized non-small cell lung cancer. Study outcomes and limitations: Clonality of T cells reached its maximum in uninvolved adjacent lung, surpassing tumor. Heterogeneity remains possible, as sequencing covered one tumor region only. An association was observed between higher blood T cell density and longer overall survival. For the top 100 tumor clones, a median roughly 53 also appeared in adjacent lung.

This CDR3 comprises 20 residues. From germline, CDR1 is SGHNT and CDR2 YYREEE (reference sequence). Germline trimming cut 2 bases from V and 2 bases from J; bases unmatched to any gene: 17. Clones were sequenced by immunoSEQ multiplex PCR, and TCRdb holds only the in-frame ones, with some missing. The table shows roughly 48,000 clones, with 70% to 85% occurring only once. Note on this clone: Its antigen is currently unknown.

The sequence came from a man between 35 and 75 years old with stage I squamous cell lung carcinoma. Sequences were derived from peripheral blood, sampled before any cancer treatment. The chain couples TRBV5-4 to TRBJ1-5; 9 bases map to TRBD1. CDR3 sequence: CASSFFRDWDRAGGNQPQHF. The CDR3 nucleotides are TGTGCCAGCAGCTTTTTTAGGGACTGGGACAGGGCGGGAGGCAATCAGCCCCAGCATTTT.